The entry below gives a single T cell receptor (beta chain) sequence along with its context. TCRdb's table, derived via immunoSEQ multiplex PCR, lists solely in-frame clones and lacks some. The table includes 140,000 or so clones, 80% to 90% detected once. The source of the sample is a study of blood T cell repertoires in COVID-19. Germline lookup yields CDR1 SGHTA and CDR2 FQGNSA. This CDR3 contains 15 residues. Trimming pared 3 bases from V and 2 bases from J, leaving 13 bases between. The source of this sequence is an elderly woman with acute or convalescent COVID-19. V and J are TRBV7-2 and TRBJ1-1; D unresolved. Sequences were obtained from peripheral blood. The CDR3 loop reads CASSFLEWSNTEAFF. The DNA of the CDR3 is TGTGCCAGCAGCTTCTTAGAGTGGAGTAACACTGAAGCTTTCTTT.